This TCR beta chain was sequenced for a study of shared clonotypes between healthy human individuals. V was clipped by 2 bases and J by 7 bases, with 12 bases between them. This CDR3 region has 14 residues. Germline V gene lookup returns CDR1 MGHRA and CDR2 YSYEKL. This clone was observed many times. Profiling relied on immunoSEQ multiplex PCR, and the TCRdb table lists in-frame clones only, not all of them. The table has about 690,000 clones, around 90% seen once. This rearrangement joins TRBV4-1 to TRBJ1-5; D gene unclear. This sequence was found in a man aged 18 to 35 in good health. Some clones in this sample may be carry-over from other donors' samples. Material for sequencing was memory CD8+ T cells from PBMCs. Subset meaning: CD45RO+ cells pooled with CCR7-negative TemRA cells. The DNA of the CDR3 is TGCGCCAGCAGCCAATGGGCCCCGGACCAGCCCCAGCATTTT. Its protein product is CASSQWAPDQPQHF.